This T cell receptor (beta chain) stems from a study of shared clonotypes between healthy human individuals. As for the study in general: Three CD4 naive, three CD4 memory, two CD8 naive and one CD8 memory plate were used per donor. The study's findings and limits: Clonotype sharing among donors was thought likely to change with sequencing depth.

TCRdb keeps only in-frame clones here, not all; method: immunoSEQ multiplex PCR. This sample has about 2,200,000 clones, with about 93% found just once. Naive CD8 isolation took CD45RO-negative cells positively selected for CCR7 and excluded terminally differentiated effector memory CD45RA+ cells. About this clone itself: What it binds is not known.

CDR3 length: 19 residues. Germline lookup yields CDR1 KGHSH and CDR2 LQKENI. V was trimmed by 4 bases and J by 5 bases, leaving 26 bases between them. The sample comprised naive CD8+ T cells from PBMCs. The V call is TRBV18, the J call TRBJ1-4; D not certain. The sequence came from a man aged 18 to 35 in good health. Some clones in this sample may be carry-over from other donors' samples. The CDR3 region has the DNA TGTGCCAGCTCACTGGACGCGGCGACGAGTTGGTTTGAAAATGAAAAACTGTTTTTT. It codes for CASSLDAATSWFENEKLFF.